The entry below gives a single T cell receptor (beta chain) sequence along with its context. Clones were sequenced by immunoSEQ multiplex PCR, and TCRdb holds only the in-frame ones, with some missing. In the table there are about 2.1 million clones, roughly 95% of which are singletons. The record originates from a study of shared clonotypes between healthy human individuals. Germline V lookup: CDR1 SEHNR, CDR2 FQNEAQ (reference sequence). CDR3 length: 15 amino acids. Trimming shortened V by 3 bases and J by 0 bases, and 12 bases separated the two germline ends. The naive CD8 population came from CD45RO-negative cells selected for CCR7, without terminally differentiated effector memory CD45RA+ cells.

The source material was naive CD8+ T cells from PBMCs. The rearrangement uses TRBV7-9 and TRBJ2-7, with D hard to call. The TCR comes from a man in his late teens or twenties in good health. Some clones in this sample may be carry-over from other donors' samples. CDR3 bases: TGTGCCAGCAGCTTCTCCCAGGACCCCTCCTACGAGCAGTACTTC. Protein sequence: CASSFSQDPSYEQYF.